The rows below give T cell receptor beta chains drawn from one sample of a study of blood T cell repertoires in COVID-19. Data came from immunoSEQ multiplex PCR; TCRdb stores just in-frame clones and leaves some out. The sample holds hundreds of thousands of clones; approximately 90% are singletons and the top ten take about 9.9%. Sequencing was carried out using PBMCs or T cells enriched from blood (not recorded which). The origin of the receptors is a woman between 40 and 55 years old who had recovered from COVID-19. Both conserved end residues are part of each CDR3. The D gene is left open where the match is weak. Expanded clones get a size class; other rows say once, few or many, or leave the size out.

CDR3nt: TGTGCCAGCAGTGGAGCCGGGGGGGTTACAACATACGAGCAGTACTTC
CDR3aa: CASSGAGGVTTYEQYF
j_gene: TRBJ2-7
v_gene: TRBV2
abundance: NA
d_gene: TRBD2

CDR3nt: TGTGCCACCAGCAGAGATCTGGGAGGTACTAATGAAAAACTGTTTTTT
CDR3aa: CATSRDLGGTNEKLFF
j_gene: TRBJ1-4
v_gene: TRBV15
abundance: NA
d_gene: NA

CDR3nt: TGTGCCAGCAGCAGTTACAGGGGTCTTTCGAACACTGAAGCTTTCTTT
CDR3aa: CASSSYRGLSNTEAFF
j_gene: TRBJ1-1
v_gene: TRBV2
abundance: NA
d_gene: TRBD1

CDR3nt: TGTGCCATCAGTGAGAGGGGGCCGGGGGCCAACACCGGGGAGCTGTTTTTT
CDR3aa: CAISERGPGANTGELFF
j_gene: TRBJ2-2
v_gene: TRBV10-3
abundance: NA
d_gene: NA

CDR3nt: TGTGCCAGCATGTCGCAGGCGCTACAGAACACTGAAGCTTTCTTT
CDR3aa: CASMSQALQNTEAFF
j_gene: TRBJ1-1
v_gene: TRBV2
abundance: NA
d_gene: NA

CDR3nt: TGTGCCAGCAGCATTCGGCGCAGGGGAAATAATTCACCCCTCCACTTT
CDR3aa: CASSIRRRGNNSPLHF
j_gene: TRBJ1-6
v_gene: TRBV7-6
abundance: once
d_gene: NA

CDR3nt: TGCAGCGTCGGGGGGGCAGGGTTGGTTGAGCAGTACTTC
CDR3aa: CSVGGAGLVEQYF
j_gene: TRBJ2-7
v_gene: TRBV29-1
abundance: NA
d_gene: TRBD2

CDR3nt: TGTGCCAGCAGCTTAAGGAGCGGGGGGGCCAATGAGCAGTTCTTC
CDR3aa: CASSLRSGGANEQFF
j_gene: TRBJ2-1
v_gene: TRBV7-3
abundance: NA
d_gene: TRBD2

CDR3nt: TGTGCCAGCAGTCCACAGAGAAACTCCTACAATGAGCAGTTCTTC
CDR3aa: CASSPQRNSYNEQFF
j_gene: TRBJ2-1
v_gene: TRBV27
abundance: NA
d_gene: NA

CDR3nt: TGCGCCAGCAGTGATCAAGCGTGGAACACCGGGGAGCTGTTTTTT
CDR3aa: CASSDQAWNTGELFF
j_gene: TRBJ2-2
v_gene: TRBV10-1
abundance: NA
d_gene: NA

CDR3nt: TGTGCCACCGCAGGGGAGGGGGGCAATCAGCCCCAGCATTTT
CDR3aa: CATAGEGGNQPQHF
j_gene: TRBJ1-5
v_gene: TRBV10-3
abundance: NA
d_gene: NA

CDR3nt: TGTGCCACCAGCAGAGGTGGGAGGCCTGAAGCTTTCTTT
CDR3aa: CATSRGGRPEAFF
j_gene: TRBJ1-1
v_gene: TRBV15
abundance: NA
d_gene: NA

CDR3nt: TGTGCCAGCTCACCTGCGAGCTCCTACAATGAGCAGTTCTTC
CDR3aa: CASSPASSYNEQFF
j_gene: TRBJ2-1
v_gene: TRBV18
abundance: NA
d_gene: NA

CDR3nt: TGTGCCAGTAGGGGGCCAGCGAACACCGGGGAGCTGTTTTTT
CDR3aa: CASRGPANTGELFF
j_gene: TRBJ2-2
v_gene: TRBV19
abundance: few
d_gene: NA

CDR3nt: TGCAGCGGGGGGACAGGGATCTATGGCTACACCTTC
CDR3aa: CSGGTGIYGYTF
j_gene: TRBJ1-2
v_gene: TRBV29-1
abundance: NA
d_gene: TRBD1

CDR3nt: TGTGCCAGCAGCTTGGACAGGGGTTCTGGCTACACCTTC
CDR3aa: CASSLDRGSGYTF
j_gene: TRBJ1-2
v_gene: TRBV7-9
abundance: NA
d_gene: TRBD1

CDR3nt: TGTGCCAGCAGTGAAGCCGGGGGGAGCTCCTACAATGAGCAGTTCTTC
CDR3aa: CASSEAGGSSYNEQFF
j_gene: TRBJ2-1
v_gene: TRBV2
abundance: NA
d_gene: TRBD2

CDR3nt: TGCGCCAGCAGCTTGGGACTAGCGGGAGGCGGTGAGCAGTTCTTC
CDR3aa: CASSLGLAGGGEQFF
j_gene: TRBJ2-1
v_gene: TRBV5-1
abundance: few
d_gene: TRBD2

CDR3nt: TGTGCCAGCAGCTTAGCGGGATCCGATTACAATGAGCAGTTCTTC
CDR3aa: CASSLAGSDYNEQFF
j_gene: TRBJ2-1
v_gene: TRBV11-2
abundance: once
d_gene: NA

CDR3nt: TGTGCCAGTAGTTCTCAGGCAAACACTGAAGCTTTCTTT
CDR3aa: CASSSQANTEAFF
j_gene: TRBJ1-1
v_gene: TRBV19
abundance: NA
d_gene: NA

CDR3nt: TGTGCCAGCAGCTTAGCGGGAGGCAACGAGCAGTACTTC
CDR3aa: CASSLAGGNEQYF
j_gene: TRBJ2-7
v_gene: TRBV11-1
abundance: NA
d_gene: NA

CDR3nt: TGTGCCAGAAGCTTATTGCGACTAGCGGGAACCTGTTGGGAGACTGAGCAGTTCTTC
CDR3aa: CARSLLRLAGTCWETEQFF
j_gene: TRBJ2-1
v_gene: TRBV7-5
abundance: NA
d_gene: NA

CDR3nt: TGTGCCAGCTCACCAGGACAGGGGGGGTATAGCAATCAGCCCCAGCATTTT
CDR3aa: CASSPGQGGYSNQPQHF
j_gene: TRBJ1-5
v_gene: TRBV18
abundance: NA
d_gene: TRBD1

CDR3nt: TGCGCCAGCAAACAGGGCAACACCATATATTTT
CDR3aa: CASKQGNTIYF
j_gene: TRBJ1-3
v_gene: TRBV10-2
abundance: NA
d_gene: NA

CDR3nt: TGTGCCAGCGGACAACGGGGGGAAAGGGCGGATGGCTACACCTTC
CDR3aa: CASGQRGERADGYTF
j_gene: TRBJ1-2
v_gene: TRBV7-8
abundance: NA
d_gene: NA

CDR3nt: TGTGCCAGTAGTATGCACCGGGACAGGGCCTACAATGAGCAGTTCTTC
CDR3aa: CASSMHRDRAYNEQFF
j_gene: TRBJ2-1
v_gene: TRBV19
abundance: NA
d_gene: TRBD1

CDR3nt: TGTGCCAGCAGTTCCACCGCAGGGGGAAGCTGGAGCAATCAGCCCCAGCATTTT
CDR3aa: CASSSTAGGSWSNQPQHF
j_gene: TRBJ1-5
v_gene: TRBV28
abundance: NA
d_gene: TRBD1

CDR3nt: TGTGCCAGCAGCCTTAGGGCGGGAAACACCGGGGAGCTGTTTTTT
CDR3aa: CASSLRAGNTGELFF
j_gene: TRBJ2-2
v_gene: TRBV7-2
abundance: NA
d_gene: NA

CDR3nt: TGTGCCAGCAGCGTAGACCCCGCAGGGCCGAACACTGAAGCTTTCTTT
CDR3aa: CASSVDPAGPNTEAFF
j_gene: TRBJ1-1
v_gene: TRBV9
abundance: NA
d_gene: NA

CDR3nt: TGTGCCAGCTCACCCCTCGGGACTAGCGGGGGAAGCGAGCAGTACTTC
CDR3aa: CASSPLGTSGGSEQYF
j_gene: TRBJ2-7
v_gene: TRBV18
abundance: NA
d_gene: TRBD2

CDR3nt: TGTGCCAGCAGTTTACACGGACAGGGACGCACAGATACGCAGTATTTT
CDR3aa: CASSLHGQGRTDTQYF
j_gene: TRBJ2-3
v_gene: TRBV27
abundance: NA
d_gene: TRBD1

CDR3nt: TGTGCCAGCAGCGGGACTACCGAAAACAATGAGCAGTTCTTC
CDR3aa: CASSGTTENNEQFF
j_gene: TRBJ2-1
v_gene: TRBV2
abundance: NA
d_gene: TRBD2

CDR3nt: TGTGCCAGCAGTTTATCTGCGGGGGAGCAGTTCTTC
CDR3aa: CASSLSAGEQFF
j_gene: TRBJ2-1
v_gene: TRBV27
abundance: NA
d_gene: NA

CDR3nt: TGTGCCAGCAGCCGCGGAGGTTATAATGAAAAACTGTTTTTT
CDR3aa: CASSRGGYNEKLFF
j_gene: TRBJ1-4
v_gene: TRBV9
abundance: NA
d_gene: NA

CDR3nt: TGTGCCACCAGCAGAGTTCGGACAGGGGTGGACGAGCAGTACTTC
CDR3aa: CATSRVRTGVDEQYF
j_gene: TRBJ2-7
v_gene: TRBV15
abundance: NA
d_gene: TRBD1

CDR3nt: TGTGCCAGTAGCATTCAGACAGGGGTAAACATTCAGTACTTC
CDR3aa: CASSIQTGVNIQYF
j_gene: TRBJ2-4
v_gene: TRBV19
abundance: once
d_gene: TRBD1

CDR3nt: TGTGCCAGTAGTATTCGACGGGTTCCCGGGGAGCTGTTTTTT
CDR3aa: CASSIRRVPGELFF
j_gene: TRBJ2-2
v_gene: TRBV19
abundance: NA
d_gene: NA

CDR3nt: TGCGCCAGCAGCCAAGAAAGGTCTAGCGGTTACACAGATACGCAGTATTTT
CDR3aa: CASSQERSSGYTDTQYF
j_gene: TRBJ2-3
v_gene: TRBV4-3
abundance: NA
d_gene: TRBD2

CDR3nt: TGTGCCAGTAGTGCAGACAGGGCAGGGAACACTGAAGCTTTCTTT
CDR3aa: CASSADRAGNTEAFF
j_gene: TRBJ1-1
v_gene: TRBV19
abundance: NA
d_gene: TRBD1

CDR3nt: TGCGCCAGCAGCTTGATTTCCCCGGGACAGGGAAACGAGCAGTACTTC
CDR3aa: CASSLISPGQGNEQYF
j_gene: TRBJ2-7
v_gene: TRBV5-1
abundance: few
d_gene: TRBD1

CDR3nt: TGTGCCAGTAGTATCCGGGCGAGCGGTAGTAGCTACACCTTC
CDR3aa: CASSIRASGSSYTF
j_gene: TRBJ1-2
v_gene: TRBV19
abundance: NA
d_gene: NA

CDR3nt: TGTGCCCTCGAACAGGGAGGCACAGATACGCAGTATTTT
CDR3aa: CALEQGGTDTQYF
j_gene: TRBJ2-3
v_gene: TRBV30
abundance: NA
d_gene: NA

CDR3nt: TGCGCCAGCAGCTTGGGGGGCAGCAACAACTACGAGCAGTACTTC
CDR3aa: CASSLGGSNNYEQYF
j_gene: TRBJ2-7
v_gene: TRBV5-1
abundance: few
d_gene: NA

CDR3nt: TGTGCCAGTATAGACAGGGGCTCTGGGGCCAACGTCCTGACTTTC
CDR3aa: CASIDRGSGANVLTF
j_gene: TRBJ2-6
v_gene: TRBV19
abundance: NA
d_gene: TRBD1

CDR3nt: TGTGCCAGCAGCTTGGCCGGGAATAGCAATCAGCCCCAGCATTTT
CDR3aa: CASSLAGNSNQPQHF
j_gene: TRBJ1-5
v_gene: TRBV5-8
abundance: NA
d_gene: NA

CDR3nt: TGTGCCAGCAGCGTAGACAACCACGGGACTAGCGGGACCGGGGAGCTGTTTTTT
CDR3aa: CASSVDNHGTSGTGELFF
j_gene: TRBJ2-2
v_gene: TRBV9
abundance: NA
d_gene: TRBD2

CDR3nt: TGTGCCAGCAGCCAGGACACCTACTCTGGAAACACCATATATTTT
CDR3aa: CASSQDTYSGNTIYF
j_gene: TRBJ1-3
v_gene: TRBV11-3
abundance: NA
d_gene: NA

CDR3nt: TGTGCCAGCAGCTCCCGACAGGGGGCTGGCGATCAGCCCCAGCATTTT
CDR3aa: CASSSRQGAGDQPQHF
j_gene: TRBJ1-5
v_gene: TRBV7-8
abundance: NA
d_gene: TRBD1

CDR3nt: TGTGCCAGCAGTCGTTCTAGCCTTGGTGAGCAGTACTTC
CDR3aa: CASSRSSLGEQYF
j_gene: TRBJ2-7
v_gene: TRBV12-3/TRBV12-4
abundance: NA
d_gene: NA

CDR3nt: TGTGCCAGCAGCCCCAGGACAGGGGGCGGCACTGAAGCTTTCTTT
CDR3aa: CASSPRTGGGTEAFF
j_gene: TRBJ1-1
v_gene: TRBV11-2
abundance: NA
d_gene: TRBD1

CDR3nt: TGTGCCAGCTCGCGCCCGGACATTATCCTTTCCGGCTACACCTTC
CDR3aa: CASSRPDIILSGYTF
j_gene: TRBJ1-2
v_gene: TRBV18
abundance: NA
d_gene: NA

CDR3nt: TGTGCCAGCAGCCAAAGAGCGGGAGTGGGGGAGACCCAGTACTTC
CDR3aa: CASSQRAGVGETQYF
j_gene: TRBJ2-5
v_gene: TRBV3-1/TRBV3-2
abundance: NA
d_gene: TRBD2

CDR3nt: TGTGCCAGCAGTGCTTCGGGGCCCCAGCATTTT
CDR3aa: CASSASGPQHF
j_gene: TRBJ1-5
v_gene: TRBV25-1
abundance: NA
d_gene: NA

CDR3nt: TGTGCCAGCGGGGGGACAGGGGATCAGCCCCAGCATTTT
CDR3aa: CASGGTGDQPQHF
j_gene: TRBJ1-5
v_gene: TRBV25-1
abundance: NA
d_gene: TRBD1

CDR3nt: TGTGCCAGCACCTTGACAGTGAACACTGAAGCTTTCTTT
CDR3aa: CASTLTVNTEAFF
j_gene: TRBJ1-1
v_gene: TRBV7-9
abundance: NA
d_gene: NA

CDR3nt: TGTGCCAGCAGCTGGAGCGGGGAACGCTCACCCCTCCACTTT
CDR3aa: CASSWSGERSPLHF
j_gene: TRBJ1-6
v_gene: TRBV7-9
abundance: NA
d_gene: NA

CDR3nt: TGCGCCAGCAGCCCCACAGGGGTCTATAATTCACCCCTCCACTTT
CDR3aa: CASSPTGVYNSPLHF
j_gene: TRBJ1-6
v_gene: TRBV5-1
abundance: NA
d_gene: TRBD1

CDR3nt: TGTGCCATCAGTGGAGGTGATAGCAATCAGCCCCAGCATTTT
CDR3aa: CAISGGDSNQPQHF
j_gene: TRBJ1-5
v_gene: TRBV10-3
abundance: NA
d_gene: NA

CDR3nt: TGCAGCGTTGAAAGGGGGGGTGGCAACGAGCAGTACTTC
CDR3aa: CSVERGGGNEQYF
j_gene: TRBJ2-7
v_gene: TRBV29-1
abundance: NA
d_gene: NA